Below, one T cell receptor (beta chain) is given with its context. In this sample, this clonotype turned up many times. Its antigen is unknown. Per-nucleotide qualities are absent, and no much larger clonotype sits a single base away. This sample was included in a study of T-cell reconstitution after alpha-beta-depleted transplantation in children (dated by TCRdb to the mid-2010s). In terms of the full investigation: T-cell immune reconstitution after TCRalphabeta/CD19-depleted allogeneic hematopoietic cell transplantation in children was quantitatively tracked in the study by means of TCR repertoire profiling.

In light of the paper, this sample's treatment or condition label describes: allogeneic hematopoietic cell transplantation with graft depleted of TCRalphabeta T cells and CD19 B cells. The transplant recipients were children given TCRalphabeta/CD19-depleted allogeneic hematopoietic cell grafts. CDR3 length: 12 amino acids, cysteine to phenylalanine. Only the CDR3 portion is preserved as DNA: 36 bases, with reading frame beginning at the first base. The trim is 4 bases for V and 8 bases for J, with a gap of 10 bases between the germline ends. CDR1 and CDR2 are read off the germline V gene as SGHRS and YFSETQ. The library was made by PCR. TCRdb records Illumina HiSeq 2500 as the sequencer. To normalize quantification of the TCRbeta repertoire, the TCR libraries were built with molecular barcoding that relied on unique molecular identifiers. Starting from the raw public reads, TCRdb applied fastp trimming at Q25, assembled clones with MiXCR and retained in-frame beta chains. For every CDR3 protein sequence, its rows merge into one entry that carries the most common genes and DNA. Counted in this sample were just under 150,000 distinct CDR3 sequences; 8.8% of them appeared once. Over 15% of the sample is in the top ten clones.

The paper as a whole reports these results and caveats: The apparently early recovery of alphabetaT-cell counts about two months after transplant reportedly depended on only several hundred rapidly expanded clones that came from non-depleted graft cells. In some patients, the high TCRbeta diversity seen at day 60 was put down to recipient T cells and intrathymic progenitors that had survived conditioning. The frequencies of hyperexpanded clones fell over the following months, and after one year, T-cell counts and TCRbeta diversity were mostly attributed to newly produced T cells.

Specimen: PBMCs, mostly from graft donor cells, collected 180 days after TCRalphabeta/CD19-depleted stem cell transplant. The sequence is built from TRBV5-1 and TRBJ2-1; too little of a D gene remains to name it. The receptor comes from a female patient aged 2-10 years who had a stem cell transplant for congenital amegakaryocytic thrombocytopenia, so the T cells may come from the graft donor. CDR3 sequence: CASSTAGDEQFF. The DNA sequence is as follows: TGCGCCAGCAGCACCGCTGGGGATGAGCAGTTCTTC.